This T cell receptor beta chain is from a study of T cell responses to AZD1222 COVID-19 vaccine. Study information: Second-dose groups at about 4 or about 12 weeks were pooled. Study conclusions and caveats: Of the AZD1222 recipients, only 5 or 6 were seropositive at baseline. When two AZD1222 doses had been given, Spike-specific TCR breadth and depth rose.

Here immunoSEQ multiplex PCR was the method, and the copy in TCRdb shows in-frame clones only, minus some. The repertoire holds about 150,000 clones, with around 90% as singletons. V lost 1 base and J 9 bases, leaving 12 bases between the germline ends. This CDR3 region has 13 residues. CDR1 and CDR2 (germline): SEHNR, FQNEAQ (reference sequence). Turning to this clone: Its antigen is currently unknown.

This TCR derives from an adult in good health. The chain combines TRBV7-9 with TRBJ1-2; D ambiguous. The specimen was peripheral blood, collected on day 0 of AZD1222 vaccination. The CDR3 reads CASSLERRNRYTF. The CDR3, as DNA: TGTGCCAGCAGCTTAGAGCGGCGGAATCGCTACACCTTC.